This T cell receptor beta chain was documented in a study of vaccination effects on CD4 cells after COVID-19. Overall study context: It was two doses of either the BNT162b2 or mRNA-1273 vaccine that participants received. Samples came 142 and 148 days after COVID-19 diagnosis, before vaccination.

Comments on this clone: Its antigen is still unknown.

ViraFEST assay sequencing came after antigen-specific CD4+ T cells were expanded with viral peptide pools. An approximately nine-day culture period preceded the isolation of CD4+ T cells. Documented for the person is a PCR-confirmed SARS-CoV-2 infection occurring between March and December 2020. Cultures received IL-2 medium that replaced half the medium on days 3 and 7. Trimming pared 6 bases from V and 1 base from J, leaving 18 bases between. The CDR3 covers 16 residues. Germline loops: CDR1 SGHNT, CDR2 YENEEA. TCRdb's table, derived via immunoSEQ multiplex PCR, lists solely in-frame clones and lacks some. The repertoire holds around 28,000 clones, 77% seen once, with approximately 21% in the top ten.

The chain links TRBV11-3 to TRBJ1-1; weak D call: TRBD1 (6 bases). This TCR derives from a human donor who had a prior SARS-CoV-2 infection. The specimen comprised CD4+ T cells from PBMCs cultured with HCoV-NL63 spike peptides, sampled before COVID-19 vaccination. CDR3 sequence: CASRSGGGRGNTEAFF. The CDR3 DNA reads TGTGCCAGCAGAAGCGGGGGGGGGCGAGGGAACACTGAAGCTTTCTTT.